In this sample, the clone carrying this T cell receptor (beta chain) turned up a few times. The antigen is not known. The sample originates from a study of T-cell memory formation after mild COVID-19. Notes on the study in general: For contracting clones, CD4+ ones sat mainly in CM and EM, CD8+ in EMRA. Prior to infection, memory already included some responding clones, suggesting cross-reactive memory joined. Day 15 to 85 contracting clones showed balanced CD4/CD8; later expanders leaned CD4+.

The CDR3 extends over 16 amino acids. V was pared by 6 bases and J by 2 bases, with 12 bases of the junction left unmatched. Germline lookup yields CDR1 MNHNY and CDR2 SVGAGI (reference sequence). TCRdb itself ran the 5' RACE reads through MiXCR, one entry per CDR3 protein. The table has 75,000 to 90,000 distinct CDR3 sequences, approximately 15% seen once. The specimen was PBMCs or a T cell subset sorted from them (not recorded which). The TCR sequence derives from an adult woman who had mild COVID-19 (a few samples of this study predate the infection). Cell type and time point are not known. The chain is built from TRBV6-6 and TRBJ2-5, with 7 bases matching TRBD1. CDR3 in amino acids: CASRHWVGTDQETQYF. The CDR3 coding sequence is TGTGCCAGCAGACACTGGGTCGGGACAGATCAAGAGACCCAGTACTTC.